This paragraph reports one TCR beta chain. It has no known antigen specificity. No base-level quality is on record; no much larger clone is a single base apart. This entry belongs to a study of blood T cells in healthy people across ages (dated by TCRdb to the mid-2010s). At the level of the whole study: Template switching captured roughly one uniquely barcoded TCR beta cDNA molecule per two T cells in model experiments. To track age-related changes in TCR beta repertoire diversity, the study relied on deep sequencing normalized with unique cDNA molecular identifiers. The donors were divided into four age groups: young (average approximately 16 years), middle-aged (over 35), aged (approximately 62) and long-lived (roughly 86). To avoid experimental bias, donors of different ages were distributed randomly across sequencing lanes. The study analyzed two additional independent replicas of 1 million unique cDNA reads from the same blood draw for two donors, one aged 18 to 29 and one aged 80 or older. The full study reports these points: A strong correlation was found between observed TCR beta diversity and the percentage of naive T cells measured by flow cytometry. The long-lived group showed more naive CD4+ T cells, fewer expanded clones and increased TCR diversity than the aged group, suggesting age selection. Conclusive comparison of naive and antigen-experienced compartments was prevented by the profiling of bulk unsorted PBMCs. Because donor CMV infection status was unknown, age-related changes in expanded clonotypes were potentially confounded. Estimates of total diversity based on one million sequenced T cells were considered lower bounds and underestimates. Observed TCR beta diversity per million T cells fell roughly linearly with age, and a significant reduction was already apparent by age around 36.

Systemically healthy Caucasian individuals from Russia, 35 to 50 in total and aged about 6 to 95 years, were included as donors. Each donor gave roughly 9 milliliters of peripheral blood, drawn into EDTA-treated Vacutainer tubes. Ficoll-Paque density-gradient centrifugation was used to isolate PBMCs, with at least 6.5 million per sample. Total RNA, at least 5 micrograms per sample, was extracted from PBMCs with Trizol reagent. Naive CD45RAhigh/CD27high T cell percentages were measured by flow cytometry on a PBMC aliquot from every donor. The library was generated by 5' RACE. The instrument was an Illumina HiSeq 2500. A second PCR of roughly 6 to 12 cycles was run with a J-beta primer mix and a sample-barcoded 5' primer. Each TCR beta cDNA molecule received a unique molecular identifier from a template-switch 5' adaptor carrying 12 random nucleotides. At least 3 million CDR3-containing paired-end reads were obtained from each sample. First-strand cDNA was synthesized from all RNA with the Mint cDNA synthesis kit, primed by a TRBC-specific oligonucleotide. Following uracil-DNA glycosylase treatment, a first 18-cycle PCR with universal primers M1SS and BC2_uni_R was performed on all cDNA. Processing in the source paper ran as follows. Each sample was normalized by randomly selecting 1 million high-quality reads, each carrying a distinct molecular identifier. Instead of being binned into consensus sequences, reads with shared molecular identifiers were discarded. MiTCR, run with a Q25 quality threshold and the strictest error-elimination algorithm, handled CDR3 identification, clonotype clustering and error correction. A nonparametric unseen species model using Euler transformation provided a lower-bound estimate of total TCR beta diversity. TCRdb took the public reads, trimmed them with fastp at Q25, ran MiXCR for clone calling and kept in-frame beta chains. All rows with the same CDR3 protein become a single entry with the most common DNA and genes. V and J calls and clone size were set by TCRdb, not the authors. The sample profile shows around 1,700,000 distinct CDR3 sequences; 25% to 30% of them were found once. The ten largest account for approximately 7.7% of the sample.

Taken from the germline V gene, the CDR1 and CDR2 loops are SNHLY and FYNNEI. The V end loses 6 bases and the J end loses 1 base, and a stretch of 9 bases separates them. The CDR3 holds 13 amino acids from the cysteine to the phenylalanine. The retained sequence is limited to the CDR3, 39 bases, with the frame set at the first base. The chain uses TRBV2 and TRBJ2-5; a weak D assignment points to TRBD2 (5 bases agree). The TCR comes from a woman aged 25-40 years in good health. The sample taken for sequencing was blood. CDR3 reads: CASRPGFQETQYF. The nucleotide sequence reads TGTGCCAGCAGGCCGGGATTCCAAGAGACCCAGTACTTC.